The 10 T cell receptor beta chains listed next were all sequenced from one sample in a study of identical twins (dated by TCRdb to between 2015 and 2016). The library came from 5' RACE. Sequencing used an Illumina HiSeq 2000. TCRdb trimmed public reads at Q25 via fastp, called clones via MiXCR and kept in-frame beta chains. Each entry is one CDR3 protein sequence, shown with its most common DNA and genes. Recorded for this sample are over 600,000 distinct CDR3 sequences; 21% of them occurred a single time. The biggest ten clones account for about 4.3% of the sample. The data also belong to a second study, concerning T cells expressing NK-cell markers.

Sequencing input: PBMCs. These receptors all stem from a young woman in good health.

This clonotype appeared a few times. CDR3 in amino acids: CASSYGQTGLNTEAFF. In DNA form, the CDR3 reads TGTGCCAGCAGTTACGGGCAGACAGGCTTGAACACTGAAGCTTTCTTT. V and J are TRBV6-5 and TRBJ1-1, with D possibly being TRBD1 (6 bases). From germline, CDR1 is MNHEY and CDR2 SVGAGI. Trimming pared 2 bases from V and 0 bases from J, leaving 13 bases between. The CDR3 extends over 16 amino acids.

This clonotype was counted only a few times. The chain has TRBV20-1 and TRBJ2-4, with TRBD1 identical over 9 bases. CDR1 DFQATT and CDR2 SNEGSKA come from the germline V gene (reference sequence). The CDR3 is 14 residues long. The J segment lost 4 bases and the V segment lost 4 bases, leaving 5 bases of the junction unmatched. Here the CDR3 reads CSANNRGRKNIQYF. In DNA form, the CDR3 reads TGCAGTGCTAATAACAGGGGGCGGAAAAACATTCAGTACTTC.

This chain links TRBV7-9 with TRBJ1-2; possibly TRBD1 for D (5 bases). The CDR3 extends over 15 amino acids. In germline, CDR1 is SEHNR, CDR2 FQNEAQ (reference sequence). V was clipped by 4 bases and J by 5 bases, with 17 bases between them. The CDR3 nucleotides are TGTGCCAGCAGCTACGACGACTCGACAGTATATGGCTACACCTTC. It codes for CASSYDDSTVYGYTF.

This clonotype was seen ten or more times. The gene calls are TRBV12-3 or TRBV12-4 and TRBJ1-5; the match to TRBD1 covers 9 bases. The CDR3 runs 13 residues. Trimming cost V 4 bases and J 15 bases; bases outside gene matches: 10. CDR3 coding DNA: TGTGCCAGCAGTTCAACCACAGGGGGCGAGCGGCATTTT. Translated, it gives CASSSTTGGERHF.

This clonotype was detected a few times. This chain uses TRBV10-3 with TRBJ2-5, with a tentative D call TRBD1 (7 bases). Trimming left V 10 bases short and J 3 bases short, with 12 bases between. Per the germline V gene, CDR1 is ENHRY and CDR2 is SYGVKD. CDR3 length: 12 amino acids. In nucleotides, the CDR3 is TGTGCCAGCGGGACAGAGAAAGAGACCCAGTACTTC. This translates into CASGTEKETQYF.

The V and J genes are TRBV2 and TRBJ2-7; D gene uncertain. The CDR3 has 12 residues. Germline V lookup: CDR1 SNHLY, CDR2 FYNNEI. Deletions cut 6 bases from V and 3 bases from J, with 9 bases between. The CDR3 protein is CASRGNFYEQYF. CDR3 DNA: TGTGCCAGCAGAGGGAATTTCTACGAGCAGTACTTC.

This clonotype has a handful of counts. The V call is TRBV20-1, the J call TRBJ2-7; D gene unclear. Looked up from germline, CDR1 is DFQATT and CDR2 is SNEGSKA (reference sequence). The CDR3 consists of 13 residues. Trimming removed 3 bases from V and 0 bases from J, with 9 bases in between. The CDR3 region has the DNA TGCAGTGCTAGGGCGGTGGGCTCCTACGAGCAGTACTTC. It specifies CSARAVGSYEQYF.

Notes on this clonotype: Mismatch with germline at one junction end may stem from a read error. The chain carries TRBV6-5 and TRBJ2-1; D is unclear. The CDR3 contains 15 residues. The germline CDR1 and CDR2 sequences are MNHEY and SVGAGI. CDR3 amino acids: CASSYSWAGEGSVIF. DNA of the CDR3: TGTGCCAGCAGTTACTCATGGGCAGGAGAAGGTTCGGTGATCTTC.

The chain is built from TRBV20-1 and TRBJ1-6; D call uncertain. Germline CDR1 and CDR2: DFQATT and SNEGSKA (reference sequence). V was shortened by 3 bases and J by 6 bases, with 9 bases between the two germline ends. This CDR3 region has 13 residues. The CDR3 nucleotides read TGCAGTGCTAGTAAAGGGAGTAATTCACCCCTCCACTTT. Translating gives CSASKGSNSPLHF.

This clonotype was found a few times. The chain links TRBV20-1 to TRBJ2-3; 9 nucleotides align to TRBD2. J gave up 0 bases and V 7 bases, and 8 bases lay outside the gene matches. CDR1 is DFQATT, CDR2 SNEGSKA, per germline (reference sequence). CDR3 size: 15 residues. CDR3 sequence reads: CSVKLTSGSTDTQYF. Here the CDR3 DNA reads TGCAGTGTCAAGTTGACTAGCGGTAGCACAGATACGCAGTATTTT.